These T cell receptor beta chains were read from a single sample in a study of OX40 agonist ivuxolimab in advanced cancers. Measured with immunoSEQ multiplex PCR; TCRdb has only the in-frame clones, and not every one. The table lists 45,000 to 50,000 clones, about 81% of them singletons. The starting material was CD4+ or CD8+ T cells sorted from blood, obtained in a trial of the OX40 agonist ivuxolimab. These receptors came from an adult with an advanced solid tumor such as melanoma, head and neck, liver or kidney cancer. The CDR3 runs from the conserved cysteine through the conserved F or W. A D gene is named only where the DNA matches it firmly. Clone size is not always given. Where it is, it says once, few, many or a class for expanded clones.

D,size,J,V,DNA,CDR3
-,few,TRBJ1-3,TRBV4-3,TGCGCCAGCAGCCAAGATGTGGTCTACCGACCCTCTGGAAACACCATATATTTT,CASSQDVVYRPSGNTIYF
TRBD2,-,TRBJ2-1,TRBV15,TGTGCCACCAGCAGCGGACTAGCGGGAGTCAATGAGCAGTTCTTC,CATSSGLAGVNEQFF
-,-,TRBJ1-4,TRBV29-1,TGCAGCGTTGTTCGCCAGTCGGATGAAAAACTGTTTTTT,CSVVRQSDEKLFF
-,-,TRBJ2-3,TRBV7-2,TGTGCCAGCAGCTCACGTCTCACAGATACGCAGTATTTT,CASSSRLTDTQYF
-,-,TRBJ1-1,TRBV19,TGTGCCAGTAGTATTACGGGGAACACTGAAGCTTTCTTT,CASSITGNTEAFF
TRBD2,-,TRBJ2-1,TRBV7-8,TGTGCCAGCAGCGTTCTAGCGGGAGCTTCCAATGAGCAGTTCTTC,CASSVLAGASNEQFF
-,-,TRBJ1-2,TRBV30,TGTGCCACCCCCGGGACCCTGGGTGGCTACACCTTC,CATPGTLGGYTF
TRBD1,-,TRBJ1-4,TRBV5-1,TGCGCCAGCAGTCCAGGGACAGTCGGTGGGACTAATGAAAAACTGTTTTTT,CASSPGTVGGTNEKLFF
-,-,TRBJ1-4,TRBV11-2,TGTGCCAGCAGCCATTCTACAGGGATTAATGAAAAACTGTTTTTT,CASSHSTGINEKLFF
-,-,TRBJ2-7,TRBV18,TGTGCCAGCCAGGACACCTCCTACGAGCAGTACTTC,CASQDTSYEQYF
TRBD2,-,TRBJ2-5,TRBV30,TGTGCCTGGGACAGCGGGAGCTCAGGAGAGACCCAGTACTTC,CAWDSGSSGETQYF
-,once,TRBJ1-5,TRBV6-1,TGTGCCAGCAGTGATGGGTTGGGGGAGGGACCGGGACAATCCCAGCATTTT,CASSDGLGEGPGQSQHF
-,-,TRBJ1-4,TRBV27,TGTGCCAGCAGTTTAAGCTGGCCAGCAACTAATGAAAAACTGTTTTTT,CASSLSWPATNEKLFF
-,-,TRBJ1-1,TRBV19,TGTGCCAGTAGTATAGACGCCCTTCCGAACACTGAAGCTTTCTTT,CASSIDALPNTEAFF
-,-,TRBJ2-3,TRBV5-4,TGTGCCAGCAGCAACAGACTAGATTCCACAGATACGCAGTATTTT,CASSNRLDSTDTQYF
TRBD1,-,TRBJ1-3,TRBV7-9,TGTGCCAGCAGCCCGACAGGGCGCGGGCGAGGAAACACCATATATTTT,CASSPTGRGRGNTIYF
TRBD2,-,TRBJ2-1,TRBV23-1,TGCGCCAGCAGTCAATCGGATAGCGGGGGAACTTCAACAGGAGCCTACAATGAGCAGTTCTTC,CASSQSDSGGTSTGAYNEQFF
-,-,TRBJ1-2,TRBV5-4,TGTGCCAGCAGCCCCATTTGGAGGGGGTTGGGGGGCTACACCTTC,CASSPIWRGLGGYTF
TRBD1,-,TRBJ2-6,TRBV7-9,TGTGCCAGCAGCCCCCCCGGACAGGGTAACTCTGGGGCCAACGTCCTGACTTTC,CASSPPGQGNSGANVLTF
TRBD2,-,TRBJ2-7,TRBV6-4,TGTGCCAGCAGTGAACTAGCGGGAAAAGCCTACGAGCAGTACTTC,CASSELAGKAYEQYF
-,-,TRBJ2-7,TRBV10-3,TGTGCCATCAGTGAGAACACCGGGGGCGGCAAGCAGTACTTC,CAISENTGGGKQYF
TRBD2,-,TRBJ2-3,TRBV5-1,TGCGCCAGCAGCTCTAACTTAGCGGGTAACACAGATACGCAGTATTTT,CASSSNLAGNTDTQYF
-,-,TRBJ2-7,TRBV6-5,TGTGCCAGCAGTATTAACTACGAGCAGTACTTC,CASSINYEQYF
-,-,TRBJ2-2,TRBV4-3,TGCGCCAGCAGCCAAGCTTGGGTTAACACCGGGGAGCTGTTTTTT,CASSQAWVNTGELFF
-,-,TRBJ2-1,TRBV7-9,TGTGCCAGCAGCTTAGCCGGCCCAACCAATGAGCAGTTCTTC,CASSLAGPTNEQFF
-,-,TRBJ1-3,TRBV27,TGTGCCAGCAGTTTGAGGCAGGGCGGAAACACCATATATTTT,CASSLRQGGNTIYF
TRBD2,once,TRBJ2-2,TRBV29-1,TGCAGCGTTCAGAGTAGCGGGAACGGCGGGGAGCTGTTTTTT,CSVQSSGNGGELFF
-,-,TRBJ2-7,TRBV18,TGTGCCAGCTCACCGACCGCTTACGAGCAGTACTTC,CASSPTAYEQYF
TRBD1,-,TRBJ2-3,TRBV7-2,TGTGCCAGCAGGGAACAGACAGGGCCAGATACGCAGTATTTT,CASREQTGPDTQYF
TRBD2,-,TRBJ2-2,TRBV10-1,TGCGCCAGCAGCCCGACGAGCGGGGGCGGGACCGGGGAGCTGTTTTTT,CASSPTSGGGTGELFF